Here is one T cell receptor beta chain with its context. The target antigen is unknown. A junction end diverges from the germline sequence, so it may reflect a read error. The data were taken from a study of T cell repertoires in cytomegalovirus infection. The overall study: Recently identified HLA-C-restricted CMV epitopes were among the peptides used. It can be stated that public TCR beta signatures indicated CMV infection as well as a matching HLA type.

CDR3 length equals 13 residues. CDR1 and CDR2 (germline): MNHNY, SVGAGI (reference sequence). TCRdb analysed the reads with MiXCR anew, one entry per CDR3 protein. The table has about a million distinct CDR3 sequences, roughly 30% seen once; the top ten hold roughly 12%. Study-wide findings and caveats: In two of eight donors, the top clonotype was HLA-C-restricted CMV-specific. Totalled public TCR beta family frequency picked out people who carried CMV plus the relevant HLA.

The chain employs TRBV6-6 and TRBJ2-3; D may be TRBD1 (5 bases). This TCR came from a human donor in good health (CMV status not recorded). Some clones in this sample may be carry-over from other donors' samples. Source: cultured CD8+ T cells from PBMCs, taken from culture after CMV antigen stimulation. Here the CDR3 DNA reads TGTGTCAGCACCTCAGGGTCCCCAGATACGCAGTATTTT. This translates into CVSTSGSPDTQYF.